Listed below are T cell receptor beta chains from one sample, sequenced in a study of T cell repertoires in cytomegalovirus infection. TCRdb re-called the reads through MiXCR, storing one row per CDR3 protein. Here the sample spans about 920,000 distinct CDR3 sequences, less than 40% being singletons. Their specific antigens are unknown. The sequencing used cultured CD8+ T cells from PBMCs, collected from culture after CMV antigen stimulation. These receptors came from a human donor in good health (CMV status not recorded). Some clones in this sample may be carry-over from other donors' samples. CDR3s include the opening cysteine and the closing phenylalanine or tryptophan. D genes are given only for firm matches.

V gene	J gene	D gene	CDR3 protein
TRBV2	TRBJ2-1	NA	CASSDRLSANEQFF
TRBV29-1	TRBJ1-1	NA	CSGRGKNTEAFF
TRBV7-4	TRBJ2-7	NA	CTSSSGGSYEQYF
TRBV28	TRBJ1-6	NA	CASSFSDTNSPLHF
TRBV11-2	TRBJ1-1	NA	CASSPWRTGEVTEAFF
TRBV15	TRBJ1-3	TRBD1	CATSIRTGYADTIYF
TRBV29-1	TRBJ1-2	NA	CSVESDTNYGYTF
TRBV10-3	TRBJ1-2	TRBD1	CAISDRQGSAPNYGYTF
TRBV12-3/TRBV12-4	TRBJ1-2	NA	CASSQGLPNYGYTF
TRBV6-5	TRBJ1-3	NA	CASSPNDLRVGGPGNTIYF
TRBV12-3/TRBV12-4	TRBJ2-2	TRBD1	CAILDRANTGELFF
TRBV7-9	TRBJ2-5	NA	CASLGGSETQYF
TRBV12-3/TRBV12-4	TRBJ1-2	NA	CASSQAPLSLGYTF
TRBV12-3/TRBV12-4	TRBJ2-7	TRBD1	CASSNDRAHEQYF
TRBV29-1	TRBJ1-1	NA	CSVERQGYTEAFF
TRBV6-2/TRBV6-3	TRBJ2-1	NA	CASSYPHHEQFF
TRBV7-2	TRBJ2-2	NA	CASTIVVIHHTGELFF
TRBV27	TRBJ2-1	NA	CASSFKVRENEQFF
TRBV20-1	TRBJ1-6	NA	CSARDLTVVGWNSPLHF
TRBV27	TRBJ2-7	NA	CASSFVGNEQYF